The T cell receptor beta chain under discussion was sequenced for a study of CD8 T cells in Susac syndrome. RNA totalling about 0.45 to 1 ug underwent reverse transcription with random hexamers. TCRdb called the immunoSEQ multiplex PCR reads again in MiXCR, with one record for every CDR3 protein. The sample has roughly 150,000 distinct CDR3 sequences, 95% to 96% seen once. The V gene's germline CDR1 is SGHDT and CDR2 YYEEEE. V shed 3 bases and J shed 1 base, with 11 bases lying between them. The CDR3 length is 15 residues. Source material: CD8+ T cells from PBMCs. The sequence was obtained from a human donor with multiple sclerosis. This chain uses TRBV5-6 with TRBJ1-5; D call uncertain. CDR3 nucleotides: TGTGCCAGCAGCTCGGGAACCTGGAGCAATCAGCCCCAGCATTTT. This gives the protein CASSSGTWSNQPQHF.